These 19 T cell receptor beta chains came from one sample sequenced in a study of blood T cell repertoires in COVID-19. Some clones are missing from TCRdb's copy, which holds only in-frame ones; the method was immunoSEQ multiplex PCR. In the table there are approximately 45,000 clones, approximately 83% of which are singletons. Input material: peripheral blood. The receptor source for this set is a woman aged 80 or over with acute or convalescent COVID-19.

The rearrangement links TRBV5-1 to TRBJ1-2; 12 nucleotides line up with TRBD1. The ends lost 3 bases at V and 8 bases at J; junction bases unmatched: 11. Per the germline V gene, CDR1 is SGHRS and CDR2 is YFSETQ. The CDR3 is 16 residues long. As DNA, the CDR3 is TGCGCCAGCAGCTCTGATCCGGGACAGGGGGCGTCGGGCTACACCTTC. Translation gives CASSSDPGQGASGYTF.

The chain recombines TRBV6-4 with TRBJ1-1; 7 bases agree with TRBD1. Germline V gene lookup returns CDR1 MRHNA and CDR2 SNTAGT. The CDR3 is 16 amino acids. The V gene end was trimmed by 5 bases and the J gene end by 1 base; junction bases not matched to a gene: 10. In nucleotides, the CDR3 is TGTGCCAGCAGTCGACAGGGTTCAGCCCAGAACACTGAAGCTTTCTTT. Its protein is CASSRQGSAQNTEAFF.

The chain links TRBV6-5 to TRBJ1-6; D might be TRBD1 (6 bases). Germline CDR1 and CDR2: MNHEY and SVGAGI. Between the trimmed V and J ends, which lost 8 bases and 8 bases, there was a span of 19 bases. This CDR3 has 15 residues. The DNA for the CDR3 is TGTGCCAGCGGCCTCATACAGGGTGTGGATTCACCCCTCCACTTT. It is translated as CASGLIQGVDSPLHF.

In DNA, the CDR3 is TGTGCCAGCAGCTTAGGATTAGCGGTGTCTGATACGCAGTATTTT. This sequence encodes CASSLGLAVSDTQYF. The gene calls are TRBV7-3 and TRBJ2-3, with a weak D call TRBD2 (6 bases). Germline assignment: CDR1 SGHTA and CDR2 FQGTGA. V gave up 2 bases and J gave up 6 bases, with 15 bases separating them. There are 15 residues in the CDR3.

This clone was picked up a small number of times. V gene TRBV25-1 combines with J gene TRBJ1-1, with TRBD1 identical over 9 bases. Per germline, CDR1 MGHDK and CDR2 SYGVNS. V lost 8 bases to trimming and J lost 4 bases; unmatched junction nucleotides: 8. The CDR3 is made up of 14 amino acids. This chain's CDR3 is CASLPTGGLTEAFF. The CDR3 bases are TGTGCCAGCTTACCGACAGGGGGGCTCACTGAAGCTTTCTTT.

The chain employs TRBV12-5 and TRBJ2-7; D not resolved. This CDR3 contains 11 residues. Germline V gene sequence: CDR1 LGHNT, CDR2 FRNRAP. V was cut by 8 bases and J by 2 bases, with 7 bases left in between. The CDR3 reads CASSSPYEQYF. The CDR3 bases are TGTGCTAGTTCTTCCCCCTACGAGCAGTACTTC.

V and J are TRBV10-2 and TRBJ2-2, with D possibly being TRBD2 (6 bases). CDR1 WSHSY and CDR2 SAAADI come from the germline V gene. Between the trimmed V and J ends, which lost 7 bases and 4 bases, there was a span of 7 bases. The CDR3 is 12 residues long. The CDR3 region has the DNA TGCGCCAGCAAGGAGGGCACCGGGGAGCTGTTTTTT. This encodes CASKEGTGELFF.

This clone was found once. The V call is TRBV5-1, the J call TRBJ2-7; 7 nucleotides agree with TRBD1. The trim removed 6 bases at V and 3 bases at J, leaving 3 bases unmatched. Germline V CDR1 and CDR2: SGHRS, YFSETQ. CDR3 length equals 12 residues. CDR3 nucleotides: TGCGCCAGCACCGGGACAGACTACGAGCAGTACTTC. It is translated as CASTGTDYEQYF.

The chain employs TRBV15 and TRBJ2-6; 7 bases are shared with TRBD2. From germline, CDR1 is LNHNV and CDR2 YYDKDF (reference sequence). The CDR3 sequence is 16 residues long. The V and J ends lost 3 bases and 2 bases, in that order; junction bases with no gene match: 4. This CDR3 is CATSRAGGTGANVLTF. Written as DNA, the CDR3 is TGTGCCACCAGCAGGGCCGGGGGGACTGGGGCCAACGTCCTGACTTTC. Filled out from reference TRBV15 and TRBJ2-6, the complete variable domain reads DAMVIQNPRYQVTQFGKPVTLSCSQTLNHNVMYWYQQKSSQAPKLLFHYYDKDFNNEADTPDNFQSRRPNTSFCFLDIRSPGLGDTAMYLCATSRAGGTGANVLTFGAGSRLTVL.

The chain joins TRBV12-3 or TRBV12-4 to TRBJ2-7; 8 bases are a match to TRBD1. J was trimmed by 7 bases and V by 10 bases; bases with no gene match: 6. The CDR3 loop spans 11 amino acids. In DNA, the CDR3 is TGTGCCACGTCAGGGGGCCCGGAGCAGTACTTC. Translated, it gives CATSGGPEQYF.

This sequence joins TRBV5-4 and TRBJ1-2, with 7 bases that match TRBD1. The CDR3 runs 14 residues. In germline, CDR1 is SGHNT, CDR2 YYREEE (reference sequence). V lost 0 bases to trimming and J lost 3 bases; unmatched junction nucleotides: 2. The CDR3 DNA sequence: TGTGCCAGCAGCTTGGTAGGGGGCGACTATGGCTACACCTTC. The encoded protein is CASSLVGGDYGYTF.

J is TRBJ1-6 and V is TRBV5-6; 8 bases match TRBD1. Unmatched junction bases numbered 11, after V lost 4 bases and J lost 11 bases. The CDR3 totals 15 residues. Per the germline V gene, CDR1 is SGHDT and CDR2 is YYEEEE. The CDR3 loop is CASSPRDRGTTPLHF. The CDR3 bases are TGTGCCAGCAGCCCCCGAGACAGGGGAACGACACCCCTCCACTTT.

The chain combines TRBV7-2 with TRBJ2-7; perhaps TRBD1 as D (6 bases). CDR1 and CDR2 (germline): SGHTA, FQGNSA. The V end lost 6 bases, the J end lost 6 bases, and 12 bases lay between the germline ends. The CDR3 extends over 12 amino acids. This CDR3 is CASRPQGFEQYF. CDR3 in DNA: TGTGCCAGCAGACCTCAGGGGTTCGAGCAGTACTTC.

This sequence joins TRBV10-3 and TRBJ2-1; TRBD1 agrees at 8 bases. Germline V lookup: CDR1 ENHRY, CDR2 SYGVKD. CDR3 length: 14 residues. The J segment lost 8 bases and the V segment lost 2 bases, leaving 5 bases of the junction unmatched. The CDR3 sequence: CAISEGQGGYEQFF. DNA of the CDR3: TGTGCCATCAGTGAGGGACAGGGCGGTTATGAGCAGTTCTTC.

CDR3 residues: CASSRGSGFGETQYF. The CDR3 DNA reads TGTGCCAGCAGCCGAGGGTCGGGGTTCGGAGAGACCCAGTACTTC. This rearrangement joins TRBV5-6 to TRBJ2-5; perhaps TRBD2 as D (5 bases). CDR1 is SGHDT and CDR2 is YYEEEE in the germline V gene. The CDR3 extends over 15 amino acids. The V gene lost 4 bases and the J gene lost 4 bases, with 17 bases spanning the gap.

The chain carries TRBV15 and TRBJ2-3; 7 nucleotides align to TRBD1. CDR3 size: 13 residues. The germline CDR1 and CDR2 sequences are LNHNV and YYDKDF (reference sequence). Trimming removed 6 bases from V and 3 bases from J; junction bases left unmatched: 3. CDR3 DNA sequence: TGTGCCACCAGTTCGGGACAGACAGATACGCAGTATTTT. The encoded protein is CATSSGQTDTQYF.

The rearrangement uses TRBV5-1 and TRBJ1-2; D is unclear. Trimming took 4 bases from V and 8 from J, leaving 15 bases between them. The CDR3 contains 13 residues. CDR1 is SGHRS and CDR2 is YFSETQ in the germline V gene. The CDR3 coding sequence is TGCGCCAGCAGCCTAGGCTTTGAGGGCGGCTACACCTTC. It is translated as CASSLGFEGGYTF.

The chain recombines TRBV30 with TRBJ2-7; D perhaps matches TRBD1 (5 bases). V lost 0 bases to trimming and J lost 3 bases, with 18 bases between them. The CDR3 totals 16 residues. The germline CDR1 and CDR2 sequences are GTSNPN and SVGIG (reference sequence). The CDR3 nucleotides are TGTGCCTGGAGTGTAGGGGTAGGGGTGGTCGGCTACGAGCAGTACTTC. Translating gives CAWSVGVGVVGYEQYF.

The chain links TRBV25-1 to TRBJ2-7; 7 nucleotides agree with TRBD1. This CDR3 has 13 residues. Germline values: CDR1 MGHDK, CDR2 SYGVNS. The junction had 4 bases not matched to a gene; V was cut back by 3 bases and J by 5 bases. The chain's CDR3 is CASSEWTGHEQYF. The CDR3 bases are TGTGCCAGCAGTGAGTGGACAGGCCACGAGCAGTACTTC.